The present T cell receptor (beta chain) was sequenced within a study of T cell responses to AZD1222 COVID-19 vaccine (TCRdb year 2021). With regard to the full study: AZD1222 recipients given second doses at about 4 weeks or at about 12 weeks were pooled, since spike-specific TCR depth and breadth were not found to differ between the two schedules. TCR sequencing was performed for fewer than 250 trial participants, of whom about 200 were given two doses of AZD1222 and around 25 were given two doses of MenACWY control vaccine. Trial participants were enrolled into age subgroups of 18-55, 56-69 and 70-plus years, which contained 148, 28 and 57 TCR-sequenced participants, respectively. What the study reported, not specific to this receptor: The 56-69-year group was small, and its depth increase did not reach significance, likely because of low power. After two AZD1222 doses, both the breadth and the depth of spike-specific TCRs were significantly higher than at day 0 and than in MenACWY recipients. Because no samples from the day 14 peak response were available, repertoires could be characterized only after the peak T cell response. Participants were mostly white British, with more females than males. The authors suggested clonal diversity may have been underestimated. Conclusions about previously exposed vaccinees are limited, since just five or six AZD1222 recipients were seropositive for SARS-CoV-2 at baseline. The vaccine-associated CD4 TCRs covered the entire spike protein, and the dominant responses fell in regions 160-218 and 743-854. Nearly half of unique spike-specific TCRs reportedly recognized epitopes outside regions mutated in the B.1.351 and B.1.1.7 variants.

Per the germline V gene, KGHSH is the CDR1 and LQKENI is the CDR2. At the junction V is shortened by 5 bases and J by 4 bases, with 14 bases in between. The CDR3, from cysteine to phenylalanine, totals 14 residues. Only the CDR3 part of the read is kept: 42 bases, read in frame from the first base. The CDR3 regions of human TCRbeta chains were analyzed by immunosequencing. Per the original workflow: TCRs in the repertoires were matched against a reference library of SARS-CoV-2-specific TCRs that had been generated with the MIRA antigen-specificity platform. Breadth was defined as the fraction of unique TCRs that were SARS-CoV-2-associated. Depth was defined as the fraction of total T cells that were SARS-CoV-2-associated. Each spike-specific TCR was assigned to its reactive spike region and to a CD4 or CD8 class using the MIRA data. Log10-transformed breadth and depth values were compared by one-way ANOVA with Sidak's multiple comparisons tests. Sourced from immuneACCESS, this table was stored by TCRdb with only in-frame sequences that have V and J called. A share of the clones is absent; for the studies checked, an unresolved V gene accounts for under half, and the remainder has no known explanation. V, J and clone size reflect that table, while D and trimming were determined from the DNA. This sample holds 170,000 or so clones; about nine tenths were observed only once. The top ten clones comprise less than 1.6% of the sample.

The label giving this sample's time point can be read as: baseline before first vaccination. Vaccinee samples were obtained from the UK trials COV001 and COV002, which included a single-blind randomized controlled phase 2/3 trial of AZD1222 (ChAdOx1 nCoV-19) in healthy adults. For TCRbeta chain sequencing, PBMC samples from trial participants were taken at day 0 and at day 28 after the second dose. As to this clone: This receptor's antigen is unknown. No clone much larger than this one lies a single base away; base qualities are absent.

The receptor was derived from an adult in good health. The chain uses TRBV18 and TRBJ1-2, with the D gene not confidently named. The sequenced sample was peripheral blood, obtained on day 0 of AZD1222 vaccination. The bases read TGTGCCAGCTCATCGGACCTGGCGAGCTATGGCTACACCTTC. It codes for CASSSDLASYGYTF.